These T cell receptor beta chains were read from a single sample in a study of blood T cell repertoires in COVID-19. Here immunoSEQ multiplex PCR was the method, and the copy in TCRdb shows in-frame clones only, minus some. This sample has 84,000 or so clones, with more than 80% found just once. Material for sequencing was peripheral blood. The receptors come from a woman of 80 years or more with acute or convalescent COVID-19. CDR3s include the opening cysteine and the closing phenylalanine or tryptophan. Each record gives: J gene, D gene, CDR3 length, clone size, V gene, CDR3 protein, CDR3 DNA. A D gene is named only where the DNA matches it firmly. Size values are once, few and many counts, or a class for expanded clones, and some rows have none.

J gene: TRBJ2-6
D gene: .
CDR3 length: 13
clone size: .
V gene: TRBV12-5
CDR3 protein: CASARSGANVLTF
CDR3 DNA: TGTGCTAGTGCGCGGTCTGGGGCCAACGTCCTGACTTTC

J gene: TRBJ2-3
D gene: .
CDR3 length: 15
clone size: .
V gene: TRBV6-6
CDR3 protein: CASSHLGGITDTQYF
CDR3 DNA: TGTGCCAGCAGTCACCTGGGCGGGATCACAGATACGCAGTATTTT

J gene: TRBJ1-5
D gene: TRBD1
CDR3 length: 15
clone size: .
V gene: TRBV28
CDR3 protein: CASSRDRGGGQPQHF
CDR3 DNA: TGTGCCAGCAGTCGGGACAGGGGAGGAGGGCAGCCCCAGCATTTT

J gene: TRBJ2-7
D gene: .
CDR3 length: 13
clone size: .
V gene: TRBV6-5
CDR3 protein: CASSGERLYEQYF
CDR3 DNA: TGTGCCAGCTCGGGGGAGCGTCTCTACGAGCAGTACTTC

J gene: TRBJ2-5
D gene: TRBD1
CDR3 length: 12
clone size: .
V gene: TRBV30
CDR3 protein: CAWGQGQETQYF
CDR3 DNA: TGTGCCTGGGGACAGGGCCAAGAGACCCAGTACTTC

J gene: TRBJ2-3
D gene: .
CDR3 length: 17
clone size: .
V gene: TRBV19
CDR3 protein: CASSIHAGLTSTDTQYF
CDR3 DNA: TGTGCCAGTAGTATTCACGCGGGACTTACCTCCACAGATACGCAGTATTTT

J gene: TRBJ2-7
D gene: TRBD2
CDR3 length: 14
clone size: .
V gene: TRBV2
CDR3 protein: CASVRTSGAYEQYF
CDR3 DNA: TGTGCCAGCGTACGGACTAGCGGAGCCTACGAGCAGTACTTC

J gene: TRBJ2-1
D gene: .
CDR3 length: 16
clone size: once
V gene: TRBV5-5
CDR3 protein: CASSFILGGEYNEQFF
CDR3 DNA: TGTGCCAGCAGCTTTATCTTAGGGGGGGAGTACAATGAGCAGTTCTTC

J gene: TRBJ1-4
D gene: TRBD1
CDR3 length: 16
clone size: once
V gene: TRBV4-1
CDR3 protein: CASTPGQGPINEKLFF
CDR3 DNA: TGCGCCAGCACCCCGGGACAGGGGCCGATTAATGAAAAACTGTTTTTT

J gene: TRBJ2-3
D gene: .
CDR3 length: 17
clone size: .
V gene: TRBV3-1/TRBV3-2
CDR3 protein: CASSQVRGGTERDTQYF
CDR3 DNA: TGTGCCAGCAGCCAAGTAAGGGGCGGGACAGAAAGAGATACGCAGTATTTT

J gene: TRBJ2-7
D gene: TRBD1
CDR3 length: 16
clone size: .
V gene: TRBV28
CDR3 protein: CASSLYPGQGGYEQYF
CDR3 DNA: TGTGCCAGCAGTTTATACCCGGGACAGGGGGGATACGAGCAGTACTTC

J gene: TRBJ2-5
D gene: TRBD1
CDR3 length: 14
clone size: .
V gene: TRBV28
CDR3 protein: CASSSGQGWETQYF
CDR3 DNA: TGTGCCAGCAGTTCCGGACAGGGTTGGGAGACCCAGTACTTC

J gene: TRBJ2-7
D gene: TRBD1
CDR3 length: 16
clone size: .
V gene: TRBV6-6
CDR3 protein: CASSYSRDRISYEQYF
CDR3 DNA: TGTGCCAGCAGTTACTCGCGGGACAGGATCTCCTACGAGCAGTACTTC

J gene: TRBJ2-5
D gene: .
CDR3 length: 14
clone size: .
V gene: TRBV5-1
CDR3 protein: CASSAGRGLETQYF
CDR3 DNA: TGCGCCAGCAGCGCGGGTCGGGGTTTGGAGACCCAGTACTTC

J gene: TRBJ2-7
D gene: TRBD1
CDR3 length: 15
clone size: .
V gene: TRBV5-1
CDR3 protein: CASSFNTGAAYEQYF
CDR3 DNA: TGCGCCAGCAGCTTTAACACAGGGGCGGCCTACGAGCAGTACTTC

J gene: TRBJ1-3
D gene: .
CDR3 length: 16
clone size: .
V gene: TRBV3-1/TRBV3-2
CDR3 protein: CASSRTDRSSGNTIYF
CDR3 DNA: TGTGCCAGCAGCCGAACTGACAGGTCCTCTGGAAACACCATATATTTT

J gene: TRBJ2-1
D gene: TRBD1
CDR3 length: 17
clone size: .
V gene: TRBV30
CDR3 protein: CAWSVRTGGRPYNEQFF
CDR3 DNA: TGTGCCTGGAGTGTCAGGACAGGGGGTCGACCTTACAATGAGCAGTTCTTC

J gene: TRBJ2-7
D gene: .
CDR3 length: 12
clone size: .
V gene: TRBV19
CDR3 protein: CASSQTGYEQYF
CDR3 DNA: TGTGCCAGTAGCCAAACAGGCTACGAGCAGTACTTC

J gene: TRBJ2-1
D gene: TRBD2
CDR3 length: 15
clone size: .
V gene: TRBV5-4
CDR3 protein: CASRAGLPSYNEQFF
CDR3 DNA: TGTGCCAGCAGAGCGGGACTGCCCTCCTACAATGAGCAGTTCTTC

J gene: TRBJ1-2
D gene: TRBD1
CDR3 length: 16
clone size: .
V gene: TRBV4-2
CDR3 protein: CASSPKGTGNNYGYTF
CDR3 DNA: TGTGCCAGCAGCCCAAAAGGGACAGGGAATAACTATGGCTACACCTTC

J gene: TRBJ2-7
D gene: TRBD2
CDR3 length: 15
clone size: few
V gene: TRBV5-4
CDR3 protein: CASTATKASGTEQYF
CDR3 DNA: TGTGCCAGCACCGCAACAAAAGCTAGCGGGACCGAGCAGTACTTC

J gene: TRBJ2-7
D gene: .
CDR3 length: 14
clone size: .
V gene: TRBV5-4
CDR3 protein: CASSPAGSSYEQYF
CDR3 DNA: TGTGCCAGCAGTCCGGCCGGGAGTTCCTACGAGCAGTACTTC

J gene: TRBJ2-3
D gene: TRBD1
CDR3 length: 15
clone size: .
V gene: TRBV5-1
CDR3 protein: CASSPRDRGTDTQYF
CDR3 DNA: TGCGCCAGCAGCCCACGGGACAGGGGCACAGATACGCAGTATTTT

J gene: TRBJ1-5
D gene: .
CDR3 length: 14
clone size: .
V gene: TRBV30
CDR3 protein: CAWSVGVGGGPQHF
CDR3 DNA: TGTGCCTGGAGTGTAGGGGTAGGCGGGGGGCCCCAGCATTTT

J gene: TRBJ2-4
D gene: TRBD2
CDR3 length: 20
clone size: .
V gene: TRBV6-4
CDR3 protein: CASIPTPTSGRRYAKNIQYF
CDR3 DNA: TGTGCCAGCATCCCTACCCCGACTAGCGGGAGGAGGTACGCCAAAAACATTCAGTACTTC

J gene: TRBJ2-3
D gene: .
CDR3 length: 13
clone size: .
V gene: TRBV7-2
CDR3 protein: CASSFKGVNTQYF
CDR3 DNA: TGTGCCAGCAGCTTTAAAGGGGTGAATACGCAGTATTTT

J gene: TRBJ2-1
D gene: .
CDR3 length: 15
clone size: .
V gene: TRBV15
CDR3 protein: CATRDSSAPYNEQFF
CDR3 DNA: TGTGCCACCAGGGACTCCTCAGCCCCCTACAATGAGCAGTTCTTC

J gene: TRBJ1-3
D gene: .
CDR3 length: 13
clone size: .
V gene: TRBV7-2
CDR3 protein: CASSFTPGNTIYF
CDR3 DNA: TGTGCCAGCAGCTTTACCCCGGGGAACACCATATATTTT

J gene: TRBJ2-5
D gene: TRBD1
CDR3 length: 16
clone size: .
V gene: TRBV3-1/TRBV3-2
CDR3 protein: CASSLRDRGRQETQYF
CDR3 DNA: TGTGCCAGCAGCCTGCGAGACAGGGGGAGACAAGAGACCCAGTACTTC

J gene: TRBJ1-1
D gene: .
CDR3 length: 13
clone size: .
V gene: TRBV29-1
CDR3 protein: CSVEESTAVEAFF
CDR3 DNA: TGCAGCGTTGAAGAATCGACAGCCGTCGAAGCTTTCTTT

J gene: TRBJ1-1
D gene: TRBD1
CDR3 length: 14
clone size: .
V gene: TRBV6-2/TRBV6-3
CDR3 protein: CASSSDRGRTEAFF
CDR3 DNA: TGTGCCAGCAGCTCGGACAGGGGAAGGACTGAAGCTTTCTTT

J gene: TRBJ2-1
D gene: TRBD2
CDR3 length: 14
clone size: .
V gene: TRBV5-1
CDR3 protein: CASSSGTSVNEQFF
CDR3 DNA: TGCGCCAGCAGCTCCGGGACTAGCGTAAATGAGCAGTTCTTC

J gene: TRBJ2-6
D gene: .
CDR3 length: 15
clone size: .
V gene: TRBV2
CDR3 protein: CASSVDSSGANVLTF
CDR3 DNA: TGTGCCAGCAGTGTCGACAGTTCTGGGGCCAACGTCCTGACTTTC

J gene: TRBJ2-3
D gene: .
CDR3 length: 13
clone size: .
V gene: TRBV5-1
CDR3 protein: CASSLIGTDTQYF
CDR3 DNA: TGCGCCAGCAGCTTGATAGGCACAGATACGCAGTATTTT

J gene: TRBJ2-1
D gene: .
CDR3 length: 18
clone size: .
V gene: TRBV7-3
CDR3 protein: CASSLTGGRESWNNEQFF
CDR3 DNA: TGTGCCAGCAGCTTAACGGGTGGACGGGAGTCATGGAACAATGAGCAGTTCTTC

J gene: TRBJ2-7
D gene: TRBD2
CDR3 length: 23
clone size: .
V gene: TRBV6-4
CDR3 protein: CASSDSGSDRGTLGTSGNYEQYF
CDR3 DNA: TGTGCCAGCAGTGACTCTGGGTCGGACAGGGGAACCCTCGGGACTAGCGGCAACTACGAGCAGTACTTC

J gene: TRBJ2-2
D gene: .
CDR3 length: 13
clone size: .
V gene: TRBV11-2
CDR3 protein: CASSHSHAGELFF
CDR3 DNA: TGTGCCAGCAGCCACAGCCACGCCGGGGAGCTGTTTTTT

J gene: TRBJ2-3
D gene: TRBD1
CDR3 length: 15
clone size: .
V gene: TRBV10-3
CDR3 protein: CAISVTGGGTDTQYF
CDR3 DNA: TGTGCCATCAGTGTTACAGGGGGCGGCACAGATACGCAGTATTTT

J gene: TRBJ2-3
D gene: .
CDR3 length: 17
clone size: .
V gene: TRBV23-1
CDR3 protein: CASSRTSRNVNTDTQYF
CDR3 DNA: TGCGCCAGCAGTCGCACTAGCCGGAATGTGAACACAGATACGCAGTATTTT

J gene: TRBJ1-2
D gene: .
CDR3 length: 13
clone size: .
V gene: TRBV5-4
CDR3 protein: CASSPAGAHGYTF
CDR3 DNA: TGTGCCAGCAGCCCAGCGGGGGCCCATGGCTACACCTTC

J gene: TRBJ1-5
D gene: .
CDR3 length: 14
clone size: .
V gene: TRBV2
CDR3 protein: CASTGLGGNQPQHF
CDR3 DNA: TGTGCCAGCACCGGCCTGGGAGGGAATCAGCCCCAGCATTTT

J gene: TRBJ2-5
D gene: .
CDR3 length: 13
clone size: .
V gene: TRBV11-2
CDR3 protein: CASSPGLKETQYF
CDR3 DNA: TGTGCCAGCAGCCCGGGACTGAAAGAGACCCAGTACTTC

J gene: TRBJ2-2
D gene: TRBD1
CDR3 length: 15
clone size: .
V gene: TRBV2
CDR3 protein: CASSRTGGNTGELFF
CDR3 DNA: TGTGCCAGCAGTAGGACAGGAGGGAACACCGGGGAGCTGTTTTTT

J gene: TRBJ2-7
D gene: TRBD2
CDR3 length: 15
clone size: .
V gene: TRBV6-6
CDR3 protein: CASSRTSSSSYEQYF
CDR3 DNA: TGTGCCAGCAGTAGGACTAGTTCGTCCTCCTACGAGCAGTACTTC

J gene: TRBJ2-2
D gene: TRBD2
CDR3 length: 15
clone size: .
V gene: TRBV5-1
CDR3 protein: CASTKREAGSGELFF
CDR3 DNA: TGCGCCAGCACCAAGCGGGAGGCGGGGTCCGGGGAGCTGTTTTTT

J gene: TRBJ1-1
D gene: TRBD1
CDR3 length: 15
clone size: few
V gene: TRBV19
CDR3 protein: CASGRGTGAGTEAFF
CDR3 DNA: TGTGCCAGTGGGCGGGGGACAGGGGCGGGCACTGAAGCTTTCTTT